This T cell receptor (beta chain) was recorded in a study of patients and donors after allogeneic stem cell transplantation. Deletions cut 6 bases from V and 7 bases from J, with 15 bases between. Germline V gives CDR1 MDHEN, CDR2 SYDVKM. The CDR3 is 14 amino acids. TCRdb used MiXCR to reprocess the RT-PCR reads, holding one entry per CDR3 protein. The profile shows 410,000 or so distinct CDR3 sequences, under 20% of them singletons. The rearrangement links TRBV28 to TRBJ2-2, with D possibly matching TRBD2 (7 bases). Sequences were obtained from blood, either unsorted or a sorted T cell fraction (not recorded which). This clonotype was obtained from a human donor who was either an allogeneic HSCT recipient or a stem cell or donor lymphocyte infusion donor (not recorded which). It is not recorded whose cells these are; they may come from a transplant donor. DNA of the CDR3: TGTGCCAGCAGCCCGGCGGGGGCGGGCGGGGAGCTGTTTTTT. Its translation is CASSPAGAGGELFF.